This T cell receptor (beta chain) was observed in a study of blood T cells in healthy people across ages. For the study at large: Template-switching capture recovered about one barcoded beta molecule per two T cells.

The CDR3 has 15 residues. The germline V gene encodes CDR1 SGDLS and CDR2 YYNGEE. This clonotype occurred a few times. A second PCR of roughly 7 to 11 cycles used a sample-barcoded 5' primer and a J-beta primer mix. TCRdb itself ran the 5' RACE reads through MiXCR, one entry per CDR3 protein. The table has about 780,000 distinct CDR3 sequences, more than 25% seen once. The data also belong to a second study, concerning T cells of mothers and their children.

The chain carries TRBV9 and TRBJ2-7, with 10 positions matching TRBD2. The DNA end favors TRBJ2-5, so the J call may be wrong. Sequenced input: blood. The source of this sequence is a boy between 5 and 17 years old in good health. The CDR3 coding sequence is TGTGCCAGCTCGAGCGGGGGGGGCCGGCTGGAGACCCAGTACTTC. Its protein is CASSSGGGRLETQYF.